This T cell receptor beta chain was recorded in a study of response to subunit inactivated influenza vaccine. Study-level findings and limits: New T cells are recruited in small numbers by each seasonal influenza vaccination, according to the authors' suggestion.

This CDR3 is 17 amino acids long. Trimming removed 5 bases from V and 0 bases from J, with 20 bases in between. This clonotype was picked up a small number of times. The antigen remains unidentified. TCRdb analysed the RT-PCR reads with MiXCR anew, one entry per CDR3 protein. The data show approximately 170,000 distinct CDR3 sequences, approximately 15% seen once. The chain carries TRBV12-3 or TRBV12-4 and TRBJ2-7, with D maybe TRBD1 (5 bases). The source of this sequence is a man aged 50 or older who received an inactivated influenza vaccine. The sample consisted of CD8+ T cells sorted from PBMCs, taken roughly 5 days after vaccination. The CDR3 nucleotides read TGTGCCAGCAGTCCCAGAGGACAAATTTCCTACTCCTACGAGCAGTACTTC. Amino acid sequence: CASSPRGQISYSYEQYF.